A single sample is the source of the 4 T cell receptor beta chains below, sequenced in a study of high-grade serous ovarian cancer treatment subgroups. The tumor samples were collected prior to definitive surgery or chemotherapy. TCRdb's copy holds only in-frame clones and misses some; the assay was immunoSEQ multiplex PCR. This table has 12,000 or so clones, 88% appearing once. The sequencing sample was made of tumor tissue. The receptors were gathered from a human donor with high-grade serous ovarian cancer.

The chain recombines TRBV6-1 with TRBJ1-1; no reliable D call. The CDR3 has 14 amino acids. The germline V gene has CDR1 MNHNS and CDR2 SASEGT. Trimming removed 2 bases from V and 1 base from J, with 8 bases in between. The chain's CDR3 is CASSELEENTEAFF. In nucleotides, the CDR3 is TGTGCCAGCAGTGAACTAGAGGAGAACACTGAAGCTTTCTTT.

The V call is TRBV30, the J call TRBJ2-5, with TRBD2 matching 7 bases. Germline V gene sequence: CDR1 GTSNPN, CDR2 SVGIG (reference sequence). The CDR3 has 15 amino acids. Trimming at V came to 0 bases and at J to 1 base, leaving 5 bases not matched to a gene. The CDR3 protein is CAWSVGLPSQETQYF. CDR3 DNA sequence: TGTGCCTGGAGTGTGGGACTACCCTCCCAAGAGACCCAGTACTTC.

The chain couples TRBV4-1 to TRBJ1-6; D remains ambiguous. V was cut by 1 base and J by 3 bases, with 10 bases left in between. Germline assignment: CDR1 MGHRA and CDR2 YSYEKL. CDR3 length: 16 residues. Here the CDR3 reads CASSQVVGNYNSPLHF. CDR3 sequence (DNA): TGCGCCAGCAGCCAAGTAGTGGGAAACTATAATTCACCCCTCCACTTT.

V gene TRBV28 combines with J gene TRBJ1-4; weak D call: TRBD1 (5 bases). The V gene's germline CDR1 is MDHEN and CDR2 SYDVKM. The CDR3 runs to 13 residues. Trimming took off 6 bases at V and 8 bases at J, with 13 bases between the two ends. The CDR3 region has the DNA TGTGCCAGCAGGGGGGTCCGTGGCGAAAAACTGTTTTTT. It is translated as CASRGVRGEKLFF.